This T cell receptor beta chain emerged from a study of siplizumab effects on memory and regulatory T cells. Study conclusions and caveats: Naive T cells were seen as more diverse than memory cells and as major alloresponse contributors. Alloreactive sequences that could be traced to unstimulated CD4+ memory cells showed a significant reduction under siplizumab.

The study assayed around 9 x 10^4 TCR templates per sample. Produced via immunoSEQ multiplex PCR; TCRdb's table is partial and in-frame only. The sample records approximately 75,000 clones, 93% being singletons. Germline CDR1 is SNHLY and CDR2 is FYNNEI. There are 17 residues in the CDR3. V was shortened by 3 bases and J by 7 bases, with 22 bases between the two germline ends. As to this clone: Its specificity is not known.

The TCR sequence derives from a human donor in good health. The sequenced sample was CD8+ T cells sorted from blood. The rearrangement links TRBV2 to TRBJ1-5; D may be TRBD1 (6 bases). CDR3: CASSDSRDTGGWQPQHF. The CDR3 bases are TGTGCCAGCAGTGATTCGCGGGACACCGGCGGTTGGCAGCCCCAGCATTTT.